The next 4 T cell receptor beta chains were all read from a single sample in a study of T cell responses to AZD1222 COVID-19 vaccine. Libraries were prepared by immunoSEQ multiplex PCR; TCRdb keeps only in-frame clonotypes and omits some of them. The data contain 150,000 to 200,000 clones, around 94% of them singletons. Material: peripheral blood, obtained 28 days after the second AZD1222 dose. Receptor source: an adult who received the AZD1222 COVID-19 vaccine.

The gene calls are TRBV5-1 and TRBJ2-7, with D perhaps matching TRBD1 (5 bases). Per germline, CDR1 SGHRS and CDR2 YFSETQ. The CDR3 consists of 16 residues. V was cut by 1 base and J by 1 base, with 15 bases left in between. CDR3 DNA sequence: TGCGCCAGCAGCTTGAACCCCATGGACACGTCCTACGAGCAGTACTTC. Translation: CASSLNPMDTSYEQYF. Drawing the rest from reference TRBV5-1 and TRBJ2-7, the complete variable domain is KAGVTQTPRYLIKTRGQQVTLSCSPISGHRSVSWYQQTPGQGLQFLFEYFSETQRNKGNFPGRFSGRQFSNSRSEMNVSTLELGDSALYLCASSLNPMDTSYEQYFGPGTRLTVT.

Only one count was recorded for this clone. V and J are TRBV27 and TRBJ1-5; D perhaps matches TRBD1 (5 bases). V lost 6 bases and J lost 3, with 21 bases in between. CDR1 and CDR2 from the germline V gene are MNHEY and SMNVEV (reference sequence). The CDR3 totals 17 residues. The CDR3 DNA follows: TGTGCCAGCAGCCAGATTGCCCCCGGGACGGTCAATCAGCCCCAGCATTTT. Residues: CASSQIAPGTVNQPQHF.

The CDR3 region is CASSLRGSAGELFF. The CDR3 DNA reads as TGTGCCAGTAGTCTCCGGGGGTCGGCCGGGGAGCTGTTTTTT. The chain employs TRBV19 and TRBJ2-2, with D perhaps matching TRBD2 (6 bases). Trimming removed 5 bases from V and 6 bases from J, with 13 bases in between. CDR1 is LNHDA and CDR2 is SQIVND in the germline V gene (reference sequence). The CDR3 covers 14 residues.

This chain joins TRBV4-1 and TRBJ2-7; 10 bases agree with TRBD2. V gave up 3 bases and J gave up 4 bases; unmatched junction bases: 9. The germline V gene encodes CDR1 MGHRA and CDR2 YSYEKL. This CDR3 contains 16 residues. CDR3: CASSQVLAGKRYEQYF. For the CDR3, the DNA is TGCGCCAGCAGCCAGGTACTAGCGGGGAAGCGGTACGAGCAGTACTTC.